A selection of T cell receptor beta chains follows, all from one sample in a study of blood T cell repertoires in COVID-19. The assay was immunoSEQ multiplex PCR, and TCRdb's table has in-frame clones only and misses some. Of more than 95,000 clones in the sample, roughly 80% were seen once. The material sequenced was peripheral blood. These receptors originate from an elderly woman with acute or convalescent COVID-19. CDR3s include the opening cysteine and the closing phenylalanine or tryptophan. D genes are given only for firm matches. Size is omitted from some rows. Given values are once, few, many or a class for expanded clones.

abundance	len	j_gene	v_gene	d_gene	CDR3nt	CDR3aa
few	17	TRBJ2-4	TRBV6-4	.	TGTGCCAGCAGTGACTCCCAGAGACAGTTAGCCAAAAACATTCAGTACTTC	CASSDSQRQLAKNIQYF
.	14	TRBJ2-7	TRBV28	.	TGTGCCAGCAGTTATTCGGGGGGCTGGGACGAGCAGTACTTC	CASSYSGGWDEQYF
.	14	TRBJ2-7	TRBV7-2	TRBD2	TGTGCCAGCAGCTTTCGGCGGGAGGGGGGCGAGCAGTACTTC	CASSFRREGGEQYF
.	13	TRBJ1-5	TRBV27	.	TGTGCCAGCAGTTTTTTCCAGGGCGGCCCCCAGCATTTT	CASSFFQGGPQHF
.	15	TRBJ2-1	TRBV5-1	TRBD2	TGCGCCAGCAGCACCGGGACTAGCGGGATCAATGAGCAGTTCTTC	CASSTGTSGINEQFF
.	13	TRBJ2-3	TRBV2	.	TGTGCCAGCAGTGAACAAGGGGAAGATACGCAGTATTTT	CASSEQGEDTQYF
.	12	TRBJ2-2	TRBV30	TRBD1	TGTGCCTGGAGGGACAGGTCCGGGGAGCTGTTTTTT	CAWRDRSGELFF
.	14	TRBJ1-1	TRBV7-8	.	TGTGCCAGCAGCTTAGTAGGGGAGAACACTGAAGCTTTCTTT	CASSLVGENTEAFF
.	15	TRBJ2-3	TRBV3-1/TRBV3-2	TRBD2	TGTGCCAGCAGCCGTGGGACTAGCAGGGCAGATACGCAGTATTTT	CASSRGTSRADTQYF
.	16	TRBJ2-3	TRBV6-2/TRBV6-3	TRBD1	TGTGCCAGCAGTTCCCCGCCGGGACAGGGGGCAGATACGCAGTATTTT	CASSSPPGQGADTQYF
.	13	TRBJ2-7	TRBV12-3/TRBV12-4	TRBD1	TGTGCCAGCAGTTTGTTAGGGGGCAACGAGCAGTACTTC	CASSLLGGNEQYF
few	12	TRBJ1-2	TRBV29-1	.	TGCAGCGTTGATTATGAGGGTAGGGGCTACACCTTC	CSVDYEGRGYTF
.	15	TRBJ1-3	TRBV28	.	TGTGCCAGCAGGCCTCAGGGAATCTCTGGAAACACCATATATTTT	CASRPQGISGNTIYF
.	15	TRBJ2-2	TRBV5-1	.	TGCGCCAGCAGCTTGTTGGGCACCAACACCGGGGAGCTGTTTTTT	CASSLLGTNTGELFF
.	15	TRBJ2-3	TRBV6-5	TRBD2	TGTGCCAGCAGGGGCGGACTAGGTCGCACAGATACGCAGTATTTT	CASRGGLGRTDTQYF
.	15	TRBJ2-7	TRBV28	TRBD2	TGTGCCTCCTCGACTAGCGGGGAACCCTCGTACGAGCAGTACTTC	CASSTSGEPSYEQYF
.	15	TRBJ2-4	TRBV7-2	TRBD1	TGTGCCAGCAGAGACCCGGGACAGGGGAAAAACATTCAGTACTTC	CASRDPGQGKNIQYF
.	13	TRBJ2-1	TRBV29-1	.	TGCAGCGTTGAGGATGCCCGGGTGGATGAGCAGTTCTTC	CSVEDARVDEQFF
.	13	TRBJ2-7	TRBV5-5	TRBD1	TGTGCCAGCAGTTTGACAGGGGCCTACGAGCAGTACTTC	CASSLTGAYEQYF
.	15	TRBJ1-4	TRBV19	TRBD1	TGTGCCAGTAGTATACGGCAGGGGGCAAACGAAAAACTGTTTTTT	CASSIRQGANEKLFF
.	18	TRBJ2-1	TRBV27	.	TGTGCCAGCAGTTCCCCTCTTAGCGAGCTAGGCTCCTACAATGAGCAGTTCTTC	CASSSPLSELGSYNEQFF
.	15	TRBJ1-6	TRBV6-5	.	TGTGCCAGCAGAAAAGGACAGCGTCTCAATTCACCCCTCCACTTT	CASRKGQRLNSPLHF
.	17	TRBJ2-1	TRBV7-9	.	TGTGCCAGCAGCCCGACAGGCACAGCGAACACCAAGGATGAGCAGTTCTTC	CASSPTGTANTKDEQFF
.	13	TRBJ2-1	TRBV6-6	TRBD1	TGTGCCAGCACCCGGACAGGGAGAAATGAGCAGTTCTTC	CASTRTGRNEQFF
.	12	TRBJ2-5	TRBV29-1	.	TGCAGCGTTGGCGTGCCTACAGAGACCCAGTACTTC	CSVGVPTETQYF
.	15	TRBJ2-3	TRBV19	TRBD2	TGTGCCAGTAGCTGGACTAGCGGGAGGGCAGATACGCAGTATTTT	CASSWTSGRADTQYF
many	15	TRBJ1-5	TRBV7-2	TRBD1	TGTGCCAGCAGGTCCGGGACAGGGAAGGGGCAGCCCCAGCATTTT	CASRSGTGKGQPQHF
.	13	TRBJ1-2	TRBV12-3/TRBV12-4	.	TGTGCCAGCAGTTTAAACAGGGTCTATGGCTACACCTTC	CASSLNRVYGYTF
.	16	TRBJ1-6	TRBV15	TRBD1	TGTGCCACCAGCAGAGATGGGGACAGGGTTAGGTCACCCCTCCACTTT	CATSRDGDRVRSPLHF
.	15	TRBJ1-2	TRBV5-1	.	TGCGCCAGCAGCTTGAGCGGGGGTACTAACTATGGCTACACCTTC	CASSLSGGTNYGYTF
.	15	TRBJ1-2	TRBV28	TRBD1	TGTGCCAGCAGTTTTCGACAGGGGAGATCCTATGGCTACACCTTC	CASSFRQGRSYGYTF
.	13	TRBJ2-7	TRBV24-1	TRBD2	TGTGCCGTGGCGGGCGGGGGTTCCTACGAGCAGTACTTC	CAVAGGGSYEQYF
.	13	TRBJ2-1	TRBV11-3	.	TGTGCCAGCAGTATTGGACAGTACAATGAGCAGTTCTTC	CASSIGQYNEQFF
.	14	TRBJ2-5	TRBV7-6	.	TGTGCCAGCAGCTCCTCGACTTTACAAGAGACCCAGTACTTC	CASSSSTLQETQYF
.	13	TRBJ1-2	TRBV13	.	TGTGCCAGCAGCTTAGCCGTCGTCTATGGCTACACCTTC	CASSLAVVYGYTF
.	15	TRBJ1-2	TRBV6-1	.	TGTGCCAGCAGTGAAGCTCTCGGACAGTTGTTCGGCTACACCTTC	CASSEALGQLFGYTF
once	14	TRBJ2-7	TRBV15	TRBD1	TGTGCCACCAGCAAAGACAGGGCCTCCCTGGAGCAGTACTTC	CATSKDRASLEQYF
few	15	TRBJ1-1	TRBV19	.	TGTGCCAGTAGTATCTCCATTACAGCGAACACTGAAGCTTTCTTT	CASSISITANTEAFF
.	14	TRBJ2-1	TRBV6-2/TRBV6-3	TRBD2	TGTGCCAGCAGCGCCGGGACTACAATTAATGAGCAGTTCTTC	CASSAGTTINEQFF
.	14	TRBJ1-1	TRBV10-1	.	TGCGCCAGCAGTGAGGGTACAAGGAACACTGAAGCTTTCTTT	CASSEGTRNTEAFF
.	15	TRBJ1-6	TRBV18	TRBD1	TGTGCCAGCTCACCAGTGGCAGGGGGTAATTCACCCCTCCACTTT	CASSPVAGGNSPLHF
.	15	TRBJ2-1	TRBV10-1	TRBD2	TGCGCCAGCAGCCTTGGGAGACTAGCAAACAATGAGCAGTTCTTC	CASSLGRLANNEQFF
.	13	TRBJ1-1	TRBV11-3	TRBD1	TGTGCCAGCAGCAAAGGGGGCGGGACTGAAGCTTTCTTT	CASSKGGGTEAFF
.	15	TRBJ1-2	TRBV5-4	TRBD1	TGTGCCAGCAGCTTGGGGGGACAGGGGGTCTATGGCTACACCTTC	CASSLGGQGVYGYTF